One sample yielded the 22 T cell receptor beta chains listed below, sequenced in a study of blood T cell repertoires in COVID-19. The assay was immunoSEQ multiplex PCR, and TCRdb's table has in-frame clones only and misses some. The table lists about 50,000 clones, approximately 85% of them singletons, with roughly 6.7% in the top ten. The sequencing sample was made of peripheral blood. The receptor source for this set is a man in his 60s with acute or convalescent COVID-19.

The chain links TRBV25-1 to TRBJ2-1; no reliable D call. The germline V and J ends were trimmed by 7 bases and 10 bases, with 8 bases remaining between them. The CDR3 length is 10 residues. In germline, CDR1 is MGHDK, CDR2 SYGVNS. CDR3 bases: TGTGCCAGCAATGACCGGGAGCAGTTCTTC. Residues: CASNDREQFF.

The gene calls are TRBV12-5 and TRBJ2-1; 10 bases match TRBD1. Germline CDR1 LGHNT, CDR2 FRNRAP. V lost 5 bases and J lost 8; bases outside the gene matches: 18. The CDR3 spans 18 residues. The CDR3 loop is CASGPSPGTGVFGDEQFF. The CDR3 DNA follows: TGTGCTAGTGGTCCTAGTCCGGGGACAGGGGTCTTTGGGGATGAGCAGTTCTTC.

The J gene is TRBJ2-7, the V gene TRBV7-9; D might be TRBD1 (6 bases). This CDR3 is 12 amino acids long. Germline V gives CDR1 SEHNR, CDR2 FQNEAQ (reference sequence). V lost 3 bases and J lost 6, with 9 bases in between. Here the CDR3 DNA reads TGTGCCAGCAGCTTCGCAGGGGTCGAGCAGTACTTC. Translated, it gives CASSFAGVEQYF.

V and J are TRBV18 and TRBJ1-1; D is undetermined. Germline lookup yields CDR1 KGHSH and CDR2 LQKENI. CDR3 length equals 15 residues. Trimming removed 2 bases from V and 1 base from J, with 11 bases in between. In DNA, the CDR3 is TGTGCCAGCTCACCATCGGGGTTTACGAACACTGAAGCTTTCTTT. As protein: CASSPSGFTNTEAFF.

The chain is built from TRBV5-5 and TRBJ2-5; TRBD2 agrees at 11 bases. The germline V gene encodes CDR1 SGHKS and CDR2 YYEKEE (reference sequence). This CDR3 is built from 15 residues. J lost 5 bases, V lost 2 bases, and 5 bases had no gene match. In DNA form, the CDR3 reads TGTGCCAGCAGCTTCACTAGCGGGAGCGGTGAGACCCAGTACTTC. It yields the protein CASSFTSGSGETQYF.

As concerns this clone: This specimen includes other DNA sequences encoding the same CDR3. The V call is TRBV5-1, the J call TRBJ2-5, with no clear D. The V end was cut by 3 bases, the J end by 1 base, with 10 bases between. The CDR3 loop spans 14 amino acids. Germline assignment: CDR1 SGHRS and CDR2 YFSETQ. DNA for the CDR3: TGCGCCAGCAGCTCGTTTCCCCCCCAAGAGACCCAGTACTTC. This codes for CASSSFPPQETQYF.

V gene TRBV5-1 combines with J gene TRBJ1-3, with TRBD1 matching 9 bases. J gave up 2 bases and V 3 bases, and 3 bases lay outside the gene matches. This CDR3 comprises 15 residues. Germline V gene sequence: CDR1 SGHRS, CDR2 YFSETQ. The CDR3 DNA reads TGCGCCAGCAGCTGGACAGGGGACCCTGGAAACACCATATATTTT. Its translation is CASSWTGDPGNTIYF.

The rearrangement uses TRBV27 and TRBJ2-1, with 7 nucleotides matching TRBD2. CDR3 size: 15 residues. V lost 5 bases to trimming and J lost 4 bases; unmatched junction nucleotides: 8. Germline lookup yields CDR1 MNHEY and CDR2 SMNVEV (reference sequence). The CDR3, as DNA: TGTGCCAGCAGTCCACCGGGACTACAATACAATGAGCAGTTCTTC. Translated, it gives CASSPPGLQYNEQFF.

The rearrangement links TRBV29-1 to TRBJ1-2; 7 bases are shared with TRBD1. V dropped 4 bases and J dropped 0; count of bases not matched to a gene: 5. Germline CDR1 and CDR2: SQVTM and ANQGSEA. The CDR3 extends over 14 amino acids. The CDR3, as DNA: TGCAGCGTTGTAGGTGGGACAGCTAACTATGGCTACACCTTC. This gives the protein CSVVGGTANYGYTF.

This clone was seen more than once but under ten times. V and J are TRBV24-1 and TRBJ1-2; 7 bases map to TRBD1. Germline lookup yields CDR1 KGHDR and CDR2 SFDVKD. The CDR3 extends over 17 amino acids. The ends lost 2 bases at V and 0 bases at J; junction bases unmatched: 8. The CDR3 spells CATSDSSQGRANYGYTF. DNA for the CDR3: TGTGCCACCAGTGATTCCTCACAGGGGCGAGCTAACTATGGCTACACCTTC.

V gene TRBV28 combines with J gene TRBJ2-5, with D possibly matching TRBD1 (8 bases). CDR1 MDHEN and CDR2 SYDVKM come from the germline V gene. With 6 bases removed from V and 4 bases from J, the gap between germline ends came to 18 bases. This CDR3 is 15 amino acids long. CDR3 protein: CASRQGGELIETQYF. CDR3 DNA: TGTGCCAGCAGACAGGGGGGGGAGCTGATAGAGACCCAGTACTTC.

Here the CDR3 DNA reads TGTGCCAGCACCTCGGGCGGAGGTAGCTCCTACAATGAGCAGTTCTTC. This gives the protein CASTSGGGSSYNEQFF. The genes are TRBV6-6 and TRBJ2-1, with D possibly matching TRBD2 (5 bases). This CDR3 region has 16 residues. Deletions cut 7 bases from V and 0 bases from J, with 16 bases between. Germline lookup yields CDR1 MNHNY and CDR2 SVGAGI (reference sequence).

The chain joins TRBV15 to TRBJ2-7, with TRBD1 matching over 9 bases. The V segment lost 6 bases and the J segment 2 bases; nucleotides outside the gene matches: 8. CDR1 LNHNV and CDR2 YYDKDF come from the germline V gene (reference sequence). The CDR3 consists of 15 residues. CDR3 region: CATRRPGQGTYEQYF. CDR3 coding DNA: TGTGCCACCAGAAGACCGGGACAGGGAACCTACGAGCAGTACTTC. Full variable domain (outside the CDR3, taken from reference TRBV15 and TRBJ2-7): DAMVIQNPRYQVTQFGKPVTLSCSQTLNHNVMYWYQQKSSQAPKLLFHYYDKDFNNEADTPDNFQSRRPNTSFCFLDIRSPGLGDTAMYLCATRRPGQGTYEQYFGPGTRLTVT.

The chain is built from TRBV5-5 and TRBJ2-5, with 10 positions matching TRBD1. The CDR3 is 16 amino acids. J lost 7 bases, V lost 2 bases, and 11 bases had no gene match. Germline values: CDR1 SGHKS, CDR2 YYEKEE (reference sequence). The CDR3 DNA follows: TGTGCCAGCAGCTTTCAATCCGGGACAGGGGATGGGACCCAGTACTTC. Translation gives CASSFQSGTGDGTQYF.

V usage is TRBV9 and J usage is TRBJ2-2, with D possibly being TRBD2 (6 bases). CDR1 is SGDLS and CDR2 is YYNGEE in the germline V gene. There are 15 residues in the CDR3. Trimming shortened V by 5 bases and J by 4 bases, and 15 bases separated the two germline ends. This chain's CDR3 is CASRSGQERTGELFF. The CDR3 DNA sequence: TGTGCCAGCAGGAGCGGGCAGGAACGCACCGGGGAGCTGTTTTTT.

This clone appeared a single time. The CDR3 region is CASTDGQMNTEAFF. CDR3 nucleotide sequence: TGTGCCAGTACGGACGGACAAATGAACACTGAAGCTTTCTTT. The J gene is TRBJ1-1, the V gene TRBV19; D possibly corresponds to TRBD1 (5 bases). Trimming left V 7 bases short and J 0 bases short, with 12 bases between. Germline V CDR1 and CDR2: LNHDA, SQIVND (reference sequence). CDR3 size: 14 residues. Complete variable domain (other parts from reference TRBV19 and TRBJ1-1): DGGITQSPKYLFRKEGQNVTLSCEQNLNHDAMYWYRQDPGQGLRLIYYSQIVNDFQKGDIAEGYSVSREKKESFPLTVTSAQKNPTAFYLCASTDGQMNTEAFFGQGTRLTVV.

CDR3 in DNA: TGCGCCAGCAGCCAAGATTGGGGACTCCAAGCCAATGAGCAGTTCTTC. Residues: CASSQDWGLQANEQFF. The chain links TRBV4-1 to TRBJ2-1; TRBD2 might be the D (6 bases). The CDR3 covers 16 residues. Trimming took 0 bases from V and 6 from J, leaving 15 bases between them. Germline V gene data show CDR1 as MGHRA and CDR2 as YSYEKL.

V is TRBV19 and J is TRBJ1-5; 9 nucleotides align to TRBD1. This CDR3 has 13 amino acids. J was trimmed by 6 bases and V by 9 bases; bases with no gene match: 6. Germline CDR1 and CDR2: LNHDA and SQIVND (reference sequence). The CDR3 is CARTGTGSQPQHF. The DNA for the CDR3 is TGTGCCAGGACCGGGACAGGGAGTCAGCCCCAGCATTTT.

V gene TRBV10-3 combines with J gene TRBJ2-1, with 8 positions matching TRBD2. V shed 6 bases, J shed 10 bases, and the junction held 17 bases outside the gene matches. Germline V gene data show CDR1 as ENHRY and CDR2 as SYGVKD. CDR3 length: 16 amino acids. CDR3 DNA sequence: TGTGCCATCAGCGACCTCCGGGAGGGACGTATGGGGGAGCAGTTCTTC. Protein: CAISDLREGRMGEQFF.

The chain couples TRBV5-1 to TRBJ2-7; the match to TRBD2 covers 8 bases. The CDR3 has 15 amino acids. The ends lost 1 base at V and 1 base at J; junction bases unmatched: 4. Germline V gene lookup returns CDR1 SGHRS and CDR2 YFSETQ. This CDR3 is CASSLIIAGSYEQYF. DNA for the CDR3: TGCGCCAGCAGCTTGATAATAGCGGGGTCCTACGAGCAGTACTTC. Together with reference TRBV5-1 and TRBJ2-7, the CDR3 gives the full variable domain: KAGVTQTPRYLIKTRGQQVTLSCSPISGHRSVSWYQQTPGQGLQFLFEYFSETQRNKGNFPGRFSGRQFSNSRSEMNVSTLELGDSALYLCASSLIIAGSYEQYFGPGTRLTVT.

The rearrangement uses TRBV5-4 and TRBJ2-3; D unresolved. With 6 bases removed from V and 2 bases from J, the gap between germline ends came to 19 bases. This CDR3 has 16 amino acids. CDR1 SGHNT and CDR2 YYREEE come from the germline V gene (reference sequence). CDR3 sequence reads: CASTSAPERHTDTQYF. The CDR3 nucleotides are TGTGCCAGCACCAGTGCTCCGGAGAGGCACACAGATACGCAGTATTTT.

This CDR3 is CASSLPSGRTMGTQYF. DNA for the CDR3: TGTGCCAGCAGCTTGCCTAGCGGGCGGACGATGGGTACGCAGTATTTT. This chain connects TRBV5-4 to TRBJ2-3, with 8 bases matching TRBD2. Trimming at V came to 1 base and at J to 8 bases, leaving 12 bases not matched to a gene. Germline-derived CDR1 and CDR2 are SGHNT and YYREEE (reference sequence). The CDR3 has 16 amino acids.